This T cell receptor (beta chain) was identified in a study of T cells in Graves' hyperthyroidism and ophthalmopathy. This clonotype was observed at least ten times. Its antigen is as yet unknown. The CDR3 regions of TCR beta were amplified from RNA transcripts. RT-PCR in the first round (using the HTBI primer set) targeted the TCR CDR3. Via MiXCR, TCRdb re-called the multiplex PCR reads, giving one row per CDR3 protein. The sample lists 700,000 or so distinct CDR3 sequences, less than 20% occurring once. V gave up 2 bases and J gave up 6 bases, with 13 bases separating them. The CDR3 covers 14 residues. The V gene's germline CDR1 is KGHDR and CDR2 SFDVKD. Broader study findings: In blood, most of the thyroid clonotypes expanded above 0.001 were also present. Using 13 V-J features, a model discriminated ophthalmopathy from stable hyperthyroidism.

The rearrangement joins TRBV24-1 to TRBJ2-7, with a tentative D call TRBD1 (6 bases). Material: blood. This clonotype originated in a man younger than 30 with Graves' hyperthyroidism. The CDR3 loop is CATSDWTEAAEQYF. Here the CDR3 DNA reads TGTGCCACCAGTGATTGGACAGAAGCGGCCGAGCAGTACTTC.